Each of the 22 T cell receptor beta chains below was sequenced from the same sample in a study of blood T cell repertoires in COVID-19. The table came from immunoSEQ multiplex PCR; TCRdb's copy has only in-frame clones and leaves some out. The sample shows 200,000 to 250,000 clones, about 90% of them seen only once. Sequencing was carried out using PBMCs or T cells enriched from blood (not recorded which). The receptor set was obtained from a man in his thirties or forties who had been exposed to COVID-19.

The chain uses TRBV6-2 or TRBV6-3 and TRBJ1-6; 10 bases fit TRBD1. The CDR3 consists of 17 residues. V was pared by 5 bases and J by 8 bases, with 12 bases of the junction left unmatched. Germline CDR1 is MNHEY and CDR2 is SVGEGT. CDR3: CASSQSRDRGPDSPLHF. As DNA, the CDR3 is TGTGCCAGCAGTCAATCCCGGGACAGGGGTCCAGATTCACCCCTCCACTTT.

V usage is TRBV7-9 and J usage is TRBJ1-2, with D perhaps matching TRBD1 (6 bases). Germline V gives CDR1 SEHNR, CDR2 FQNEAQ (reference sequence). The CDR3 spans 13 residues. V was trimmed by 5 bases and J by 8 bases, leaving 15 bases between them. In DNA form, the CDR3 reads TGTGCCAGCAGCCAACAGGGAGTATGGGGCTACACCTTC. Amino acid sequence: CASSQQGVWGYTF.

This clone was counted a single time. This sequence joins TRBV7-6 and TRBJ2-7; unclear D gene. V dropped 3 bases and J dropped 0 bases, with 9 bases sitting between them. The CDR3 is 14 amino acids. Germline assignment: CDR1 SGHVS and CDR2 FNYEAQ. As DNA, the CDR3 is TGTGCCAGCAGCTTCACAGCTGGCTCCTACGAGCAGTACTTC. It specifies CASSFTAGSYEQYF. Using reference TRBV7-6 and TRBJ2-7 for the parts outside the CDR3, the full variable domain is GAGVSQSPRYKVTKRGQDVALRCDPISGHVSLYWYRQALGQGPEFLTYFNYEAQQDKSGLPNDRFSAERPEGSISTLTIQRTEQRDSAMYRCASSFTAGSYEQYFGPGTRLTVT.

The CDR3 is CASSLARGGLRGNTIYF. CDR3 in DNA: TGCGCCAGCAGTCTGGCACGGGGTGGGCTACGCGGGAACACCATATATTTT. This chain links TRBV5-1 with TRBJ1-3; no clear D gene. Germline values: CDR1 SGHRS, CDR2 YFSETQ. CDR3 length: 17 residues. Trimming stripped 5 bases from V and 7 bases from J, with 25 bases between.

The chain employs TRBV9 and TRBJ2-2; 15 nucleotides match TRBD2. In germline, CDR1 is SGDLS, CDR2 YYNGEE. The CDR3 extends over 17 amino acids. J gave up 0 bases and V 5 bases, and 2 bases lay outside the gene matches. CDR3 sequence: CASRRTSGGANTGELFF. Here the CDR3 DNA reads TGTGCCAGCAGGCGGACTAGCGGGGGGGCGAACACCGGGGAGCTGTTTTTT.

This chain connects TRBV30 to TRBJ1-2; 10 bases are shared with TRBD1. Unmatched junction bases numbered 2, after V lost 5 bases and J lost 2 bases. The germline V gene has CDR1 GTSNPN and CDR2 SVGIG (reference sequence). CDR3 length: 13 residues. The CDR3 here is CAWRTGGNYGYTF. DNA of the CDR3: TGTGCCTGGCGGACAGGGGGAAACTATGGCTACACCTTC.

This chain connects TRBV11-3 to TRBJ1-1; D gene uncertain. This CDR3 spans 13 amino acids. Germline-derived CDR1 and CDR2 are SGHNT and YENEEA. V shed 0 bases and J shed 7 bases, with 9 bases lying between them. CDR3 residues: CASSLESGLEAFF. DNA for the CDR3: TGTGCCAGCAGCTTAGAATCTGGGCTTGAAGCTTTCTTT.

This clone was seen just once. The genes are TRBV2 and TRBJ1-5; weak D call: TRBD1 (5 bases). V lost 2 bases, J lost 6 bases, and 14 bases lay in between. This CDR3 spans 15 amino acids. The germline V gene has CDR1 SNHLY and CDR2 FYNNEI. Written as DNA, the CDR3 is TGTGCCAGCAGTGAACCAGGGATACGGAGTCAGCCCCAGCATTTT. It translates to CASSEPGIRSQPQHF.

The chain couples TRBV18 to TRBJ2-7; 8 bases are shared with TRBD1. Per the germline V gene, CDR1 is KGHSH and CDR2 is LQKENI. The CDR3 is 16 amino acids. The J segment lost 3 bases and the V segment lost 4 bases, leaving 11 bases of the junction unmatched. The DNA for the CDR3 is TGTGCCAGCTCACAACGCTCCGGGACAGGCTTCTACGAGCAGTACTTC. It translates to CASSQRSGTGFYEQYF.

The chain is built from TRBV5-1 and TRBJ2-1; a possible D gene is TRBD1 (5 bases). This CDR3 is 18 amino acids long. V was pared by 4 bases and J by 0 bases, with 20 bases between. The V gene's germline CDR1 is SGHRS and CDR2 YFSETQ. CDR3 nucleotides: TGCGCCAGCAGCCAAATTCAGGGTAATTACAGCTCCTACAATGAGCAGTTCTTC. Protein sequence: CASSQIQGNYSSYNEQFF.

The genes are TRBV5-5 and TRBJ2-5, with 10 bases fitting TRBD1. Germline V gene sequence: CDR1 SGHKS, CDR2 YYEKEE (reference sequence). V trimming: 2 bases; J trimming: 3 bases; junction bases outside the gene matches: 4. CDR3 length equals 15 residues. CDR3: CASSFDRGLEETQYF. In DNA, the CDR3 is TGTGCCAGCAGCTTCGACAGGGGGCTTGAAGAGACCCAGTACTTC.

This chain uses TRBV12-3 or TRBV12-4 with TRBJ1-1; the D is unclear. The CDR3 spans 12 residues. V lost 11 bases, J lost 5 bases, and 15 bases lay in between. The CDR3 loop is CASRDWGTEAFF. The CDR3 region has the DNA TGTGCCTCTCGGGATTGGGGTACTGAAGCTTTCTTT.

V gene TRBV4-1 combines with J gene TRBJ2-7, with 9 nucleotides matching TRBD1. This CDR3 is built from 16 residues. Germline values: CDR1 MGHRA, CDR2 YSYEKL. V shed 5 bases and J 0 bases; nucleotides not matched to a gene: 8. The CDR3 coding sequence is TGCGCCAGCAGCAGATCGGGACAGGGCATCTCCTACGAGCAGTACTTC. It is translated as CASSRSGQGISYEQYF.

The V gene is TRBV18, the J gene TRBJ2-1, with no clear D. The CDR3 runs 16 residues. From germline, CDR1 is KGHSH and CDR2 LQKENI. Trimming removed 2 bases from V and 0 bases from J, with 11 bases in between. The CDR3 loop reads CASSPSPPSSYNEQFF. Written as DNA, the CDR3 is TGTGCCAGCTCACCATCACCACCGAGCTCCTACAATGAGCAGTTCTTC.

The V and J genes are TRBV30 and TRBJ2-7; TRBD2 is a possible D gene (5 bases). Germline V lookup: CDR1 GTSNPN, CDR2 SVGIG (reference sequence). Deletions cut 3 bases from V and 12 bases from J, with 21 bases between. This CDR3 has 13 residues. CDR3 in DNA: TGTGCCTGGAGCGAAAACCGGGTCGCCGCGGGGTACTTC. Amino acid sequence: CAWSENRVAAGYF. The variable domain in full, completed from reference TRBV30 and TRBJ2-7, reads SQTIHQWPATLVQPVGSPLSLECTVEGTSNPNLYWYRQAAGRGLQLLFYSVGIGQISSEVPQNLSASRPQDRQFILSSKKLLLSDSGFYLCAWSENRVAAGYFGPGTRLTVT.

Notes on this clone: One end of the junction is discordant with germline, which a read error may explain. In the same sample, other DNA sequences code for this CDR3. This rearrangement joins TRBV14 to TRBJ2-5; 7 bases fit TRBD2. Germline values: CDR1 SGHDN, CDR2 FVKESK. The CDR3 totals 13 residues. Here the CDR3 reads CASSRGVQETQYF. The CDR3 region has the DNA TGTGCCAGTAGCCGGGGGGTACAAGAGACCCAGTACTTC.

This chain uses TRBV3-1 (or the pseudogene TRBV3-2) with TRBJ2-1, with 8 nucleotides matching TRBD2. The CDR3 extends over 18 amino acids. V lost 2 bases, J lost 2 bases, and 11 bases stayed unmatched. The V gene's germline CDR1 is LGHDT and CDR2 YNNKEL (reference sequence). CDR3 in DNA: TGTGCCAGCAGCCAAAGTCCCCAAGCGGGGGTAGCCTACAATGAGCAGTTCTTC. Encoded protein: CASSQSPQAGVAYNEQFF.

A note on this clone: Within the sample, other DNA sequences also encode this same CDR3. The chain links TRBV7-9 to TRBJ1-5; D is uncertain. Germline values: CDR1 SEHNR, CDR2 FQNEAQ (reference sequence). The V gene lost 1 base and the J gene lost 6 bases, with 4 bases spanning the gap. The CDR3 spans 12 residues. CDR3 region: CASSLGAQPQHF. The CDR3 DNA sequence: TGTGCCAGCAGCTTAGGGGCTCAGCCCCAGCATTTT.

The sample holds a few counts of this clone. The V gene is TRBV7-9, the J gene TRBJ1-4; TRBD1 agrees at 9 bases. V was clipped by 4 bases and J by 0 bases; unmatched bases: 6. The CDR3 is 17 amino acids. Germline assignment: CDR1 SEHNR and CDR2 FQNEAQ (reference sequence). CDR3 protein: CASSWAGTGPTNEKLFF. The CDR3 DNA reads TGTGCCAGCAGCTGGGCCGGGACAGGGCCAACTAATGAAAAACTGTTTTTT. Combining the CDR3 with reference TRBV7-9 and TRBJ1-4 gives the whole variable domain DTGVSQNPRHKITKRGQNVTFRCDPISEHNRLYWYRQTLGQGPEFLTYFQNEAQLEKSRLLSDRFSAERPKGSFSTLEIQRTEQGDSAMYLCASSWAGTGPTNEKLFFGSGTQLSVL.

This clone appeared a few times. The chain employs TRBV6-4 and TRBJ1-2; no reliable D call. Germline loops: CDR1 MRHNA, CDR2 SNTAGT. Trimming removed 1 base from V and 8 bases from J, with 11 bases in between. This CDR3 comprises 13 residues. The CDR3 region has the DNA TGTGCCAGCAGTGACTATCCTCCGGTGGGCTACACCTTC. Protein sequence: CASSDYPPVGYTF.

The chain employs TRBV7-9 and TRBJ1-4, with 8 bases matching TRBD1. The germline V gene encodes CDR1 SEHNR and CDR2 FQNEAQ (reference sequence). V lost 1 base, J lost 5 bases, and 9 bases stayed unmatched. The CDR3 has 17 amino acids. The chain's CDR3 is CASSLGFADRANEKLFF. CDR3 DNA sequence: TGTGCCAGCAGCTTAGGATTCGCGGACAGGGCAAATGAAAAACTGTTTTTT.

This chain connects TRBV4-1 to TRBJ1-5; D uncertain. Trimming shortened V by 0 bases and J by 0 bases, and 6 bases separated the two germline ends. Germline values: CDR1 MGHRA, CDR2 YSYEKL. The CDR3 totals 15 residues. The CDR3 DNA reads TGCGCCAGCAGCCAAGATCCCAGTAGCAATCAGCCCCAGCATTTT. Residues: CASSQDPSSNQPQHF.